The sequence of this TCR beta chain was determined in a study of cytomegalovirus exposure and HLA in healthy donors (dated by TCRdb to between 2016 and 2019). Background on the whole study: An earlier analysis of roughly 500 of the donors reported approximately 270 Gb of sequence data and 117 million unique TCR beta sequences from 190 million or so T cells. Using immunosequencing, the study profiled T cell repertoires from 640 or so subjects and related those repertoires to cytomegalovirus serostatus. Genome-wide SNP genotypes for about 65% of the roughly 670 donors were used in a later genetic analysis, which treated that subset as a discovery cohort. The later analysis used no new phenotypic data to find candidate immune exposures, relying instead on TCR beta sequences and their occurrence across donors. The study was designed to test whether signatures of past pathogen exposure could be identified by cataloging public T cell receptors. An early release covering roughly 600 HLA-typed donors comprised approximately 290 gigabases of sequencing data and roughly 85 million unique TCR sequences. Across around 400 genotyped donors of the cohort, an average of about 240,000 unique TCR beta nucleotide sequences per donor were sequenced, and about a sixth of those sequences were non-productive. The study combined high-throughput TCR immunosequencing, statistical association of individual TCRs with disease status, and machine learning to predict cytomegalovirus infection status. A separate validation cohort of 100 to 150 different subjects was used in addition to the 666-subject first cohort. Roughly 5 DR-DQ haplotypes were treated as single units for association and clustering because of strong linkage in the cohort. Donor age, sex, ethnicity and CMV serostatus were compiled alongside the repertoire data. An earlier analysis of some 500 of the donors used high-throughput TCR beta sequencing to judge whether each TCR beta V gene segment behaved as functional or pseudogenic. Class I and class II HLA loci were covered by the typing at four-digit resolution. All discovery cohort repertoires had been generated using a single sequencing platform. The genetic ancestry cluster associated with self-reported Caucasian donors included 81% of the approximately 400 genotyped donors. To study patterns of TCR occurrence, a later analysis re-analyzed previously published TCR beta repertoires from 666 donors and added high-resolution HLA genotyping. The number of typed donors differed by locus: roughly 629-630 for A, B, C, DRB1 and DQB1; roughly 510 for DQA1; 606 for DPA1; and about 450 for DPB1.

Concerning this clone: Its antigen is unknown. The input lacks base qualities; no much larger clone sits a single base away.

The cohort comprised more than 550 healthy bone marrow donors. At the time of sampling, all cohort members were nominally healthy, though unrecorded immune exposures were likely present. The donor was CMV seronegative and was included in the group of several hundred seronegative cohort members. A peripheral blood sample was collected from each donor, and TCR beta sequencing was performed on peripheral blood mononuclear cells. Genomic DNA was extracted from the blood cell samples with the Qiagen DNeasy Blood Extraction Kit. Beyond this particular receptor, the publication reports: V-gene and J-gene trimming of TCR beta chains was associated with a missense DCLRE1C variant in a later genetic analysis, and the association was replicated in an independent cohort. A further reported finding was that TCR beta sequences accurately predicted the HLA-A and HLA-B alleles for most subjects in the first cohort. Broadly in line with IMGT annotations, most TCR beta V segments showed up in productive rearrangements about 87% or about 30% of the time in an earlier analysis of several hundred of the donors. Linkage disequilibrium might explain the correlated functional status among segregating V segments, but an unknown experimental factor could not be ruled out. CMV serostatus was the only immune exposure information available for the cohort. A cluster of highly shared sequence variants was judged likely to represent a technical artifact of the sequencing pipeline. In vitro tests confirmed that a few of the cytomegalovirus-associated TCR beta chains recognize cytomegalovirus antigens. A total of some 180 TCR beta chains were listed by the study as associated with cytomegalovirus. Compared with the roughly 700-donor mean, donors in an Asian-associated ancestry cluster had fewer N-insertions in productive TCRs, according to a later genetic analysis. Because some donors lacked HLA typing at each locus, the association tests relied only on the typed subset. Roughly uniform sequencing depth across donors was assumed in presence/absence analyses, although this assumption may not hold. Most TCR sequences were observed very rarely across donors, whereas some public TCRs were present in many individuals. A later analysis associated around 16,000 TCR beta sequences with specific HLA alleles at a false discovery rate of 0.05. Some IMGT-functional V segments, including TRBV6-2 and TRBV6-3, could not be distinguished by the 87-base-pair reads and were therefore excluded. The classifier was reported to diagnose cytomegalovirus status with high specificity and sensitivity in both the original and validation cohorts. A later analysis found that TCR association rates varied across HLA loci, with DRB1 alleles showing the most associated TCRs and HLA-C alleles the fewest. Because counts were too low, 15 to 20 rarely observed V segments, including chromosome 9 orphons, were excluded from the earlier analysis of 587 of the donors. When HLA alleles, especially DR and DQ, strongly co-occurred, TCR associations were difficult to assign to individual alleles. According to a later analysis, parvovirus B19, influenza, CMV and Epstein-Barr virus appeared linked to several top co-occurrence clusters. This cohort had only TCR beta chains sequenced, and the lack of alpha or paired-chain data limited which features could be detected. In a later analysis, HLA-associated TCR beta chains were found to be more clonally expanded and to have lower generation probabilities than equally common non-associated chains. In a later analysis, most CMV-associated TCR beta chains were found to appear HLA-restricted, with HLA associations seemingly driven largely by CMV exposure. According to the authors, the approach could potentially be generalized to other disease states and immunological phenotypes.

For CDR1 and CDR2, the germline V gene lists SNHLY and FYNNEI. The V end gives up 2 bases and the J end 5 bases, leaving 6 bases in the junction not matched to a gene. The CDR3 covers 15 residues, taking in both the cysteine and the phenylalanine. CDR3 DNA only is kept here, 45 bases in frame from base 1. The library was obtained by the immunoSEQ multiplex PCR assay. For the multiplex PCR, a mixture combining 60 forward primers for TCR Vbeta segments and 13 reverse primers for TCR Jbeta segments was used. A multiplex PCR assay on genomic DNA amplified the CDR3 region of rearranged TCR beta genes. On the Illumina HiSeq System, the amplified TCR beta libraries were sequenced as 87-base-pair reads. Per the source publication's procedure: A later analysis counted tens of millions of unique TCR beta chains across the 550 to 750 repertoires, and around 12 million of these chains were shared by at least two donors. To remove PCR and sequencing errors, raw reads were error-corrected and collapsed into unique sequences using a nearest-neighbor algorithm that merged closely related sequences. Alignment of CDR3 sequences to IMGT reference sequences was used to assign V, D and J gene segments. For a sequence to be retained, a match of at least six nucleotides to both a V gene segment and a J gene segment was required. A rearrangement was called productive if the CDR3 had no stop codons and remained in frame with V and J, and every other rearrangement was called non-productive. CDR3 was defined according to IMGT convention as the region running from the second conserved V-encoded cysteine to the conserved J-encoded phenylalanine. The earlier analysis of about 640 of the donors excluded any sequence lacking an unambiguous match to a single V gene segment. An earlier analysis of 500 to 600 of the donors classified V segments as functional when productive rearrangements were above 56.7% and as segregating when the standard deviation between donors was above 5%. To diagnose cytomegalovirus status from the catalog of TCR beta chain sequences, a statistical classification framework was built. V and J gene assignment, in a later analysis, came from comparing TCR nucleotide sequences with IMGT/GENE-DB human TR gene sequences. In a later analysis, CDR3 sequences and most-parsimonious VDJ recombination scenarios were assigned using the TCRdist pipeline. In a later analysis, each TCR beta chain was defined by its CDR3 amino acid sequence together with its V-gene family, and reads lacking a unique V-gene family were excluded. To address suspected cross-contamination and a sequencing artifact, a later analysis removed roughly 640 highly shared, low-generation-probability nucleotide sequences. In a later analysis, a clonal expansion index for each public chain was calculated from normalized within-repertoire ranks of inferred template counts. In a later analysis, generation probabilities were computed using a VDJ recombination model fitted to out-of-frame rearrangements, and the results were checked against IGoR. In a later analysis, hypergeometric tests were used to score TCR-TCR, TCR-HLA and TCR-CMV co-occurrence, with a repertoire-size bias correction applied to TCR pairs. A later analysis estimated false discovery rates by permuting HLA or CMV assignments 20 times. In a later analysis, co-occurring TCRs were grouped using DBSCAN, and TCRdist sequence similarity was added for clustering within HLA-allele-positive subsets. Repertoires with fewer than 30,000 or more than 120,000 public chains, plus five repertoires with anomalous nucleotide sharing, were excluded from co-occurrence clustering. TCRdb limited this immuneACCESS table to in-frame rearrangements with V and J called. A share of clones is missing; checked studies link under half to unresolved V genes, and the rest is unexplained. Clonal size and the V and J genes are those of that table, whereas D and trimming came from the DNA. The sample records 150,000 or so clones, over 60% of which are singletons. The ten largest make up under 4.5% of the sample.

This chain is built from TRBV2 and TRBJ2-1; 7 central bases correspond to TRBD2. Material for sequencing was PBMCs. The TCR was taken from a woman in her 40s in good health and CMV-seronegative. This receptor carries the CDR3 CASSERGGPNNEQFF. Read as DNA, the sequence is TGTGCCAGCAGTGAAAGGGGAGGGCCAAACAATGAGCAGTTCTTC.